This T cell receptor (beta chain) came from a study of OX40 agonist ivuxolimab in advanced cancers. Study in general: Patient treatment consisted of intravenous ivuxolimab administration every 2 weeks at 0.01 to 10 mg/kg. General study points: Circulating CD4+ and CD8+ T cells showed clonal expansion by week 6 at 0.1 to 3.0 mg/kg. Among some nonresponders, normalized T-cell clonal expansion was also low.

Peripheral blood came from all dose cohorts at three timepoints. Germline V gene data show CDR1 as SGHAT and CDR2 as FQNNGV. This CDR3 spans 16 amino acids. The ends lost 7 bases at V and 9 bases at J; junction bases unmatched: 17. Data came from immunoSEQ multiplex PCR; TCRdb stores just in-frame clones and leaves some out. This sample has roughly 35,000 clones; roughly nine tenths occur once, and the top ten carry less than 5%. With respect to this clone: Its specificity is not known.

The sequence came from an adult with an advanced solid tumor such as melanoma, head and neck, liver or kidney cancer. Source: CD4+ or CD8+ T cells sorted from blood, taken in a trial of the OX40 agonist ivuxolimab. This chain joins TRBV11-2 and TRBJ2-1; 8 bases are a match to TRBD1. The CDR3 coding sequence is TGTGCCAGCATACCCGGAGGACAGGGTAAAAGGAGTGAGCAGTTCTTC. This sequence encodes CASIPGGQGKRSEQFF.